Below, 18 T cell receptor beta chains from the same sample are listed, as sequenced in a study of early T cells in non-severe SARS-CoV-2 infection (dated by TCRdb to about 2021). The receptor library was made with 5' RACE. TCRdb names NextSeq 500 as the instrument used. Using fastp trimming at Q25 and MiXCR clonotype assembly, TCRdb reanalyzed the public sequencing data and kept in-frame beta chains. Each record represents a unique CDR3 protein, reported with the most common genes and DNA among its rows. Counted in this sample were 71,000 or so distinct CDR3 sequences; about an eighth of them appeared once. Clones ranked in the top ten supply about 14% of the sample. The sample consisted of whole blood. The receptor source for this set is an adult who was a healthcare worker with PCR-confirmed SARS-CoV-2 infection or an uninfected control (not recorded which).

This chain links TRBV28 with TRBJ1-2; no clear D. This CDR3 is 14 amino acids long. V dropped 2 bases and J dropped 7 bases, with 14 bases sitting between them. Germline V gene data show CDR1 as MDHEN and CDR2 as SYDVKM. In DNA form, the CDR3 reads TGTGCCAGCAGTTTAGGAGGCAGAGGACGTGGCTACACCTTC. This codes for CASSLGGRGRGYTF.

The rearrangement uses TRBV10-2 and TRBJ2-3; D gene ambiguous. The germline V gene has CDR1 WSHSY and CDR2 SAAADI. V was shortened by 6 bases and J by 2 bases, with 9 bases between the two germline ends. There are 13 residues in the CDR3. In DNA form, the CDR3 reads TGCGCCAGCAGAACAGAACCCACAGATACGCAGTATTTT. Translating gives CASRTEPTDTQYF.

This clonotype was detected ten times or more. The chain recombines TRBV7-9 with TRBJ2-5, with D perhaps matching TRBD2 (5 bases). CDR1 and CDR2 (germline): SEHNR, FQNEAQ (reference sequence). The CDR3 length is 15 residues. The V end was cut by 1 base, the J end by 2 bases, with 11 bases between. The CDR3 protein is CASSLDGGFQETQYF. CDR3 DNA: TGTGCCAGCAGCTTAGACGGAGGATTTCAAGAGACCCAGTACTTC.

The J gene is TRBJ1-2, the V gene TRBV6-5; 9 positions agree with TRBD1. CDR3 length equals 14 residues. In germline, CDR1 is MNHEY, CDR2 SVGAGI. Unmatched junction bases numbered 5, after V lost 4 bases and J lost 5 bases. As DNA, the CDR3 is TGTGCCAGCAGTTTGACAGGGGGGATTTATGGCTACACCTTC. This sequence encodes CASSLTGGIYGYTF.

This clonotype was observed a handful of times. V usage is TRBV29-1 and J usage is TRBJ2-7; 10 bases line up with TRBD1. V lost 6 bases and J lost 5; bases outside the gene matches: 7. Germline-derived CDR1 and CDR2 are SQVTM and ANQGSEA. CDR3 length equals 13 residues. CDR3 loop: CSVGQTGGHEQYF. The CDR3 DNA is TGCAGCGTCGGGCAGACAGGGGGCCACGAGCAGTACTTC.

V gene TRBV7-2 combines with J gene TRBJ2-7; no firm D call. The germline V and J ends were trimmed by 1 base and 12 bases, with 13 bases remaining between them. This CDR3 comprises 12 residues. The V gene's germline CDR1 is SGHTA and CDR2 FQGNSA. The CDR3 sequence: CASSLVGSEVYF. DNA for the CDR3: TGTGCCAGCAGCTTAGTAGGCAGTGAGGTGTACTTC.

About this clonotype: One junction end does not reproduce the germline sequence, and a read error may be involved. This rearrangement joins TRBV2 to TRBJ2-3, with TRBD1 matching over 7 bases. This CDR3 comprises 14 residues. From germline, CDR1 is SNHLY and CDR2 FYNNEI. The CDR3 sequence: CANSGGQFTDTQYF. CDR3 coding DNA: TGTGCCAACAGTGGGGGACAGTTCACAGATACGCAGTATTTT.

A few counts support this clonotype. J is TRBJ1-1 and V is TRBV7-3; D remains unclear. Germline assignment: CDR1 SGHTA and CDR2 FQGTGA. The CDR3 runs 14 residues. Trimming left V 5 bases short and J 0 bases short, with 10 bases between. The CDR3 region has the DNA TGTGCCAGCAGCCCCGGACGGCTGAACACTGAAGCTTTCTTT. Translated: CASSPGRLNTEAFF.

Only a few counts were recorded for this clonotype. This chain uses TRBV5-4 with TRBJ2-7; 8 positions match TRBD2. The CDR3 loop spans 16 amino acids. With V trimmed by 4 bases and J by 5 bases, 14 bases remained unmatched. In germline, CDR1 is SGHNT, CDR2 YYREEE (reference sequence). The CDR3: CASSPGTRAALDEQYF. As DNA, the CDR3 is TGTGCCAGCAGCCCCGGGACTAGGGCGGCTCTGGACGAGCAGTACTTC.

By sample share, this clonotype is medium-sized. This rearrangement joins TRBV9 to TRBJ1-1; D possibly corresponds to TRBD1 (6 bases). Per germline, CDR1 SGDLS and CDR2 YYNGEE. The CDR3 runs to 16 residues. The V gene lost 0 bases and the J gene lost 9 bases, with 21 bases spanning the gap. CDR3 loop: CASSVGSGRQARQAFF. The CDR3 nucleotides read TGTGCCAGCAGCGTAGGGAGCGGTCGACAGGCACGACAAGCTTTCTTT.

In this sample, this clonotype turned up many times. This chain connects TRBV20-1 to TRBJ2-1, with unresolved D. Germline assignment: CDR1 DFQATT and CDR2 SNEGSKA (reference sequence). V lost 3 bases and J 7 bases, leaving 16 bases between the germline ends. This CDR3 region has 14 residues. CDR3 sequence (DNA): TGCAGTGCTAGCGATCCCTTAGGACGAAATGAGCAGTTCTTC. It translates to CSASDPLGRNEQFF.

This clonotype was observed a few times. The chain uses TRBV7-3 and TRBJ2-3; D might be TRBD1 or TRBD2, each matching 5 bases. This CDR3 has 13 amino acids. The V end lost 2 bases, the J end lost 6 bases, and 9 bases lay between the germline ends. Germline V gene data show CDR1 as SGHTA and CDR2 as FQGTGA. CDR3 nucleotides: TGTGCCAGCAGCTTACTCAGGGAGGATACGCAGTATTTT. Translated: CASSLLREDTQYF.

Points on this clonotype: An end of the junction does not agree with germline; a read error may underlie this. The chain recombines TRBV5-5 with TRBJ1-1; D is perhaps TRBD1 (6 bases). The CDR3 has 14 residues. CDR1 and CDR2 from the germline V gene are SGHKS and YYEKEE (reference sequence). The CDR3 DNA reads as TGTGCCAGCAGCTTGCAGGGGATGAACGCTGAAGCTTTCTTT. Translating gives CASSLQGMNAEAFF.

This clonotype was seen a few times. The genes are TRBV20-1 and TRBJ1-1; D gene ambiguous. Germline V CDR1 and CDR2: DFQATT, SNEGSKA (reference sequence). The CDR3 has 15 residues. Trimming stripped 3 bases from V and 5 bases from J, with 19 bases between. In DNA, the CDR3 is TGCAGTGCTAGTTCTGGCCCCGGGGAGGGAACTGAAGCTTTCTTT. Encoded protein: CSASSGPGEGTEAFF.

The chain has TRBV6-1 and TRBJ1-1; D call uncertain. This CDR3 comprises 14 residues. V was pared by 1 base and J by 10 bases, with 16 bases between. In germline, CDR1 is MNHNS, CDR2 SASEGT. DNA for the CDR3: TGTGCCAGCAGTGAAGTGTTGGGTCAGCGAGGAGCTTTCTTT. Translated, it gives CASSEVLGQRGAFF.

This clonotype has more than one count but fewer than ten. J is TRBJ1-2 and V is TRBV12-3 or TRBV12-4; D is perhaps TRBD1 (5 bases). The CDR3 extends over 13 amino acids. V shed 5 bases and J shed 3 bases, with 10 bases lying between them. The CDR3 spells CASSPRGDYGYTF. The DNA of the CDR3 is TGTGCCAGCAGTCCCCGGGGGGACTATGGCTACACCTTC.

This clonotype turned up a few times. CDR3 region: CSAREGLAGAPGGTQYF. Written as DNA, the CDR3 is TGCAGTGCTAGAGAGGGACTAGCGGGGGCTCCAGGTGGGACCCAGTACTTC. V is TRBV20-1 and J is TRBJ2-5; 14 nucleotides agree with TRBD2. Germline assignment: CDR1 DFQATT and CDR2 SNEGSKA (reference sequence). V trimming: 0 bases; J trimming: 7 bases; junction bases outside the gene matches: 10. The CDR3 length is 17 residues.

In its sample, this clonotype was seen a few times. The chain employs TRBV29-1 and TRBJ1-1, with 8 bases that match TRBD1. The CDR3 is 14 residues long. Germline V CDR1 and CDR2: SQVTM, ANQGSEA. V lost 3 bases to trimming and J lost 3 bases; unmatched junction nucleotides: 6. The CDR3 protein is CSVERTGMYTEAFF. In DNA form, the CDR3 reads TGCAGCGTTGAGAGGACAGGGATGTACACTGAAGCTTTCTTT. The variable domain in full, with the rest retrieved from reference TRBV29-1 and TRBJ1-1, is SAVISQKPSRDICQRGTSLTIQCQVDSQVTMMFWYRQQPGQSLTLIATANQGSEATYESGFVIDKFPISRPNLTFSTLTVSNMSPEDSSIYLCSVERTGMYTEAFFGQGTRLTVV.